This TCR beta chain was identified in a study of cytomegalovirus exposure and HLA in healthy donors (dated by TCRdb to between 2016 and 2019). In the study overall: According to an earlier analysis of 450 to 650 of the donors, some 180 million T cells yielded 117 million unique TCR beta sequences and approximately 280 Gb of sequence data. Approximately 310 gigabases of sequencing data and some 85 million unique TCR sequences were included in an early release covering about 600 HLA-typed donors. The genetic ancestry cluster associated with self-reported Caucasian donors included around 76% of the approximately 400 genotyped donors. The aim of the study was to test whether cataloging public T cell receptors could identify signatures of past pathogen exposure. Using immunosequencing, the study profiled T cell repertoires from some 670 subjects and related those repertoires to cytomegalovirus serostatus. In addition to the first cohort of several hundred subjects, a separate validation cohort of 130 or so different subjects was used. High-throughput TCR immunosequencing, statistical association of individual TCRs with disease status, and machine learning were combined to predict cytomegalovirus infection status. A later analysis re-analyzed previously published TCR beta repertoires from 600 to 850 donors and added high-resolution HLA genotyping to study TCR occurrence patterns. The later analysis used no new phenotypic data to find candidate immune exposures, relying instead on TCR beta sequences and their occurrence across donors. In an earlier analysis of 587 of the donors, high-throughput TCR beta sequencing was used to judge whether each TCR beta V gene segment behaved as functional or pseudogenic. Alongside the repertoire data, information on donor age, sex, ethnicity and CMV serostatus was compiled. In a later genetic analysis, genome-wide SNP genotypes for about three fifths of the 666 donors were used, and that subset was treated as a discovery cohort. Every discovery cohort repertoire had been produced on one sequencing platform. Class I and class II HLA loci were covered by the typing at four-digit resolution. The number of donors typed differed by locus, with roughly 629-640 for A, B, C, DRB1 and DQB1, about 500 for DQA1, 600 to 610 for DPA1, and under 490 for DPB1. Several DR-DQ haplotypes were handled as single units for association and clustering because linkage in the cohort was strong. Among about 410 genotyped donors of the cohort, an average of about 220,000 unique TCR beta nucleotide sequences was sequenced per donor, of which about 18% were non-productive. Broad study findings and their caveats: When HLA alleles, especially DR and DQ, strongly co-occurred, TCR associations were difficult to assign to individual alleles. It was suggested by the authors that the approach could potentially be generalized to other disease states and immunological phenotypes. A further reported finding was that TCR beta sequences accurately predicted the HLA-A and HLA-B alleles for most subjects in the first cohort. Only TCR beta chains were sequenced in this cohort, and the absence of alpha or paired-chain data limited detectable features. A few of the identified cytomegalovirus-associated TCR beta chains were confirmed in vitro to be specific for cytomegalovirus antigens. In a later analysis, several top co-occurrence clusters were reported to appear linked to parvovirus B19, influenza, CMV and Epstein-Barr virus. An earlier analysis of approximately 600 of the donors showed that most TCR beta V segments appeared in productive rearrangements either about 87% or about 30% of the time, which broadly matched IMGT annotations. A later analysis found that TCR association rates varied across HLA loci, with DRB1 alleles showing the most associated TCRs and HLA-C alleles the fewest. An association between a missense DCLRE1C variant and V-gene and J-gene trimming of TCR beta chains was found in a later genetic analysis and replicated in an independent cohort. HLA typing was unavailable for some donors at each locus, so association tests used only the typed subset. In both the original and validation cohorts, the classifier was reported to diagnose cytomegalovirus status with high specificity and sensitivity. In a later analysis, most CMV-associated TCR beta chains were found to appear HLA-restricted, with HLA associations seemingly driven largely by CMV exposure. A total of 150 to 200 TCR beta chains were listed by the study as associated with cytomegalovirus. In a later analysis, HLA-associated TCR beta chains showed more clonal expansion and lower generation probabilities than non-associated chains that were equally common. In a later genetic analysis, fewer N-insertions in productive TCRs were reported among donors in an Asian-associated ancestry cluster than the roughly 640-donor mean. Some IMGT-functional V segments, including TRBV6-2 and TRBV6-3, could not be told apart with the 87-base-pair reads, so those segments were excluded. Linkage disequilibrium might explain the correlated functional status among segregating V segments, but an unknown experimental factor could not be excluded. At a false discovery rate of 0.05, a later analysis linked under 20,000 TCR beta sequences to specific HLA alleles. A cluster of highly shared sequence variants was judged likely to represent a technical artifact of the sequencing pipeline. Because counts were too low, about 18 rarely observed V segments, including chromosome 9 orphons, were excluded from the earlier analysis of some 540 of the donors. The only immune exposure information available for the cohort was CMV serostatus. Across donors, most TCR sequences were observed very rarely, whereas some public TCRs were present in many individuals. Roughly uniform sequencing depth across donors was assumed in presence/absence analyses, although this assumption may not hold.

The cohort consisted of some 730 healthy bone marrow donors. All cohort members were sampled while nominally healthy, although unrecorded immune exposures were likely present. The donor tested CMV seropositive and was one of the 289 seropositive cohort members. Each donor provided a peripheral blood sample, and peripheral blood mononuclear cells were used for TCR beta sequencing. The Qiagen DNeasy Blood Extraction Kit was used to extract genomic DNA from the blood cell samples. The library was built by means of the immunoSEQ multiplex PCR assay. A mixture of 60 forward primers for TCR Vbeta segments and 13 reverse primers for TCR Jbeta segments was used in the multiplex PCR. The CDR3 region of rearranged TCR beta genes was amplified from genomic DNA by a multiplex PCR assay. The Illumina HiSeq System was used to sequence the amplified TCR beta libraries as 87-base-pair reads. The source study handled its data this way. A later analysis counted approximately 74 million unique TCR beta chains across the 550 to 700 repertoires, and about 10 million of these chains were shared by at least two donors. To remove PCR and sequencing errors, raw reads were error-corrected and collapsed into unique sequences using a nearest-neighbor algorithm that merged closely related sequences. Alignment of CDR3 sequences to IMGT reference sequences was used to assign V, D and J gene segments. For a sequence to be retained, at least a six-nucleotide match to both a V gene segment and a J gene segment was required. A rearrangement counted as productive if the CDR3 had no stop codons and remained in frame with V and J, and every other rearrangement counted as non-productive. CDR3 was defined according to IMGT convention as the region running from the second conserved V-encoded cysteine to the conserved J-encoded phenylalanine. The earlier analysis of about 560 of the donors excluded any sequence lacking an unambiguous match to a single V gene segment. An earlier analysis of a few hundred of the donors called V segments functional above 56.7% productive rearrangements and segregating when the between-donor standard deviation exceeded 5%. To diagnose cytomegalovirus status from the catalog of TCR beta chain sequences, a statistical classification framework was built. In a later analysis, TCR nucleotide sequences were compared against IMGT/GENE-DB human TR gene sequences so that V and J genes could be assigned. Using the TCRdist pipeline, a later analysis assigned CDR3 sequences along with most-parsimonious VDJ recombination scenarios. In a later analysis, every TCR beta chain was defined by the combination of its CDR3 amino acid sequence and its V-gene family, and reads without a unique V-gene family were dropped. In a later analysis, a few hundred highly shared, low-generation-probability nucleotide sequences were removed to address suspected cross-contamination and a sequencing artifact. For each public chain, a later analysis derived a clonal expansion index from normalized ranks of inferred template counts within each repertoire. A later analysis computed generation probabilities with a VDJ recombination model fitted to out-of-frame rearrangements, and checked the results against IGoR. Hypergeometric tests were used in a later analysis to score TCR-TCR, TCR-HLA and TCR-CMV co-occurrence, with a repertoire-size bias correction applied to the TCR pairs. False discovery rates were estimated in a later analysis by permuting HLA or CMV assignments 20 times. A later analysis grouped co-occurring TCRs with DBSCAN, adding TCRdist sequence similarity when clustering within HLA-allele-positive subsets. For co-occurrence clustering, repertoires with fewer than 30,000 or more than 120,000 public chains were excluded, along with five repertoires with anomalous nucleotide sharing. TCRdb obtained this table from immuneACCESS and retained in-frame rearrangements with V and J assigned. These tables miss some clones; where compared with another copy, unresolved V genes account for less than half of the shortfall, and the remainder is unexplained. D and trimming were read from the DNA, whereas the V and J calls and clone size are those reported in that table. Across this sample there are 70,000 to 95,000 clones, with roughly 86% seen only once. Clones ranked in the top ten supply around 6% of the sample.

Remarks on this clone: Its antigen is unknown. It has no much larger one-base neighbor in the sample; base qualities were not kept.

The germline V gene specifies MRHNA as CDR1 and SNTAGT as CDR2. V is shortened by 7 bases, J by 6 bases, and the region joining them spans 22 bases. Including cysteine and phenylalanine, the CDR3 has 16 amino acids. Only the CDR3 region is kept as DNA, spanning 48 bases read in frame from base 1. The receptor chain draws on TRBV6-4 and TRBJ1-5, with the D gene not clear enough to name. Sequenced: PBMCs. The receptor was isolated from a young woman in good health and CMV-seropositive. The DNA sequence is given as TGTGCCAGCACCACACCGCGGCCCGGGATATCTCAGCCCCAGCATTTT. It codes for CASTTPRPGISQPQHF.